The source of this T cell receptor (beta chain) is a study of Ad26.COV2.S vaccination and SARS-CoV-2 variants (dated by TCRdb to the early 2020s). About the study as a whole: Donors in the vaccine arm were drawn from COV1001, a multicentre, randomized, double-blind, placebo-controlled phase I-IIa trial testing Ad26.COV2.S in healthy adults. Dosing of Ad26.COV2.S was intramuscular, at either 5x10^10 or 1x10^11 viral particles, delivered as one shot or as two shots spaced 56 days apart. The specificity and breadth of SARS-CoV-2-reactive T cell receptors after Ad26.COV2.S vaccination were assessed by TCRbeta repertoire sequencing. A total of roughly 32 samples were included in the TCR-sequenced set, comprising roughly 19 Ad26.COV2.S vaccine recipients, 5 placebo recipients and 8 SARS-CoV-2 convalescent individuals. Trial participants were randomized into five groups of five, in which low-dose or high-dose Ad26.COV2.S was given once or twice, or placebo was given on both occasions. Investigators remained blinded to trial group allocation during experiments and outcome assessment.

Of note for this clone: Its antigen specificity is not known. The input lacks base qualities; no much larger clone sits a single base away.

The sample's treatment or condition label is to be understood as: about 20 received Ad26.COV2.S at low or high dose, single or two shots; roughly 5 received placebo; per-sample allocation not given. For vaccine and placebo recipients, repertoires were sequenced using samples collected on day 63 after the first injection. Cohort 1b enrolled 20 to 30 adults aged 18-55 years at a single site in Boston, USA, between 29 July and 7 August 2020. Ad26.COV2.S was a replication-incompetent adenovirus type 26 vector expressing a prefusion-stabilized SARS-CoV-2 spike protein from the original Wuhan strain. General findings and caveats noted by the study authors: Higher spike-specific TCR breadth was observed in Ad26.COV2.S recipients than in placebo recipients (P = 0.0014). Vaccine and placebo recipients had similar non-spike TCR breadth, a finding consistent with the vaccine containing only spike. Substantial breadth of spike-specific CD8+ and CD4+ T cell responses was reported after vaccination. According to the authors, total T cell responses may have been underestimated by the TCR breadth and depth analyses. The study was not powered to compare responses between vaccine doses or regimens.

From cysteine to phenylalanine, the CDR3 is 16 amino acids long. Only the CDR3 DNA is retained, 48 bases long and in frame from the first base. Via the germline V gene, CDR1 is SGHRS and CDR2 YFSETQ. The V end loses 5 bases and the J end loses 1 base, and a stretch of 16 bases separates them. The immunoSEQ Assay was the method used to sequence TCRbeta CDR3 regions. After extraction, genomic DNA underwent amplification by bias-controlled multiplex PCR, followed by high-throughput sequencing. For the original study's pipeline: To quantify the absolute abundance of each unique TCRbeta CDR3 region, sequences were collapsed and filtered. T cell fraction was estimated by normalization of TCRbeta template counts to usable DNA, with usable DNA being measured through amplification of reference genes present in all nucleated cells. Repertoire TCRs were annotated as SARS-CoV-2-specific when V gene, CDR3 amino acid sequence and J gene were exactly matched to a known reactive TCR set. MIRA supplied the reference SARS-CoV-2 TCR set, which was filtered for enrichment in COVID-19-positive ImmuneCODE repertoires so that public or cross-reactive TCRs were removed. Based on the MIRA antigens, annotated TCRs were further analysed at the level of specific ORF or position within ORF. Depth was the summed frequency of annotated unique rearrangements, while breadth was defined as annotated unique rearrangements over total unique productive rearrangements. Two-sided Wilcoxon rank-sum tests were applied when comparing TCR breadth between groups. The source is immuneACCESS, and TCRdb retained only in-frame sequences with V and J called. Part of the clones is not carried over; for the studies checked, unresolved V genes explain less than half of this, and the remainder is unexplained. V and J calls and clone size are given by that table; D and trimming were obtained from the DNA. The sample records roughly 350,000 clones, 88% of which are singletons. Together, the top ten hold 6.4% of the sample.

The chain is assembled from TRBV5-1 and TRBJ1-3; a tentative D call is TRBD1 (5 bases match). This receptor was obtained from a person between 18 and 65 years old who received the Ad26.COV2.S COVID-19 vaccine or a placebo. Source: peripheral blood, taken in a trial of Ad26.COV2.S vaccine versus placebo. The nucleotide sequence reads TGCGCCAGCAGTACCCAGGGATTACTGTCTGGAAACACCATATATTTT. This is translated as CASSTQGLLSGNTIYF.